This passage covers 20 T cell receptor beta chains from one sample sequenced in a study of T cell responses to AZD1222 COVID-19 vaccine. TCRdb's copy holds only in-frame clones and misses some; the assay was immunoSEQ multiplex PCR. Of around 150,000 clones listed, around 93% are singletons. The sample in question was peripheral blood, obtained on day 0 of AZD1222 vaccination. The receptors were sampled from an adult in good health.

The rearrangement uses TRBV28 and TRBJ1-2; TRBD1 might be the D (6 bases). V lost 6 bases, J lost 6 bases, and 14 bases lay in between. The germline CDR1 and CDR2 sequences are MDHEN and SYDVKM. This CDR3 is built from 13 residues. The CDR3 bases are TGTGCCAGCAGCCTAGGGGGGGCGGATGGCTACACCTTC. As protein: CASSLGGADGYTF.

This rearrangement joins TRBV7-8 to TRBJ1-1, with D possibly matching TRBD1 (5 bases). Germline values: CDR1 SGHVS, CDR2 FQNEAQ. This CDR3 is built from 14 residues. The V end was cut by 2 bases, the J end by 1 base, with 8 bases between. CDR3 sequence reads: CASSLWDENTEAFF. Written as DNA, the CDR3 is TGTGCCAGCAGCTTATGGGACGAGAACACTGAAGCTTTCTTT.

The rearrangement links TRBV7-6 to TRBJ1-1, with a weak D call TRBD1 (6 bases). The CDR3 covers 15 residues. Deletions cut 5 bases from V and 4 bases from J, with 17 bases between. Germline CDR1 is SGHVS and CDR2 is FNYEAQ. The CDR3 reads CASSPSTGYGTEAFF. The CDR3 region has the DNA TGTGCCAGCAGCCCTTCCACAGGGTATGGCACTGAAGCTTTCTTT. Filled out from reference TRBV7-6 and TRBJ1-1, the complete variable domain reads GAGVSQSPRYKVTKRGQDVALRCDPISGHVSLYWYRQALGQGPEFLTYFNYEAQQDKSGLPNDRFSAERPEGSISTLTIQRTEQRDSAMYRCASSPSTGYGTEAFFGQGTRLTVV.

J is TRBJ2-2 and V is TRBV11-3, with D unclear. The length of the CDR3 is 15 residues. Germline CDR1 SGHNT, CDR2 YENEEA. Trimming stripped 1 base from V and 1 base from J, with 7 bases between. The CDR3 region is CASSLGPVNTGELFF. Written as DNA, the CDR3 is TGTGCCAGCAGCTTAGGGCCGGTGAACACCGGGGAGCTGTTTTTT.

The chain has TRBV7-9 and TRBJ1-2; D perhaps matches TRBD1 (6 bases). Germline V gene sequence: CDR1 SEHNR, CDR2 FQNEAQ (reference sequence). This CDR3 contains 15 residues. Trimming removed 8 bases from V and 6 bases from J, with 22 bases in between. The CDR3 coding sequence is TGTGCCAGCCTGGGGGGGGCCAATAACTATGATGGCTACACCTTC. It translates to CASLGGANNYDGYTF.

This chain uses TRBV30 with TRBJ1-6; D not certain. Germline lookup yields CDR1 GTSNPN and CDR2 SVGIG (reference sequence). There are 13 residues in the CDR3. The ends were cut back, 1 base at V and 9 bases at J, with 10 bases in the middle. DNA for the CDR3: TGTGCCTGGAGTGAAGGGTCGGCTTCACCCCTCCACTTT. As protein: CAWSEGSASPLHF.

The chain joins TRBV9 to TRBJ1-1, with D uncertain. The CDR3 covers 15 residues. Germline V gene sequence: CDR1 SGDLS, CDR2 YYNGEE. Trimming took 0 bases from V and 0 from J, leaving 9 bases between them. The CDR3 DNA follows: TGTGCCAGCAGCGTAGATCAGACTCTGAACACTGAAGCTTTCTTT. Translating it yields CASSVDQTLNTEAFF.

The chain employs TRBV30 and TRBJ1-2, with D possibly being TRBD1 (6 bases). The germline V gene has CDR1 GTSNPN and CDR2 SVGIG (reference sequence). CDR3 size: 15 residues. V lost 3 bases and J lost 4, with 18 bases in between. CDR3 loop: CAWRYGAEGGYGYTF. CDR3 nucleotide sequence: TGTGCCTGGAGGTATGGGGCAGAGGGGGGCTATGGCTACACCTTC.

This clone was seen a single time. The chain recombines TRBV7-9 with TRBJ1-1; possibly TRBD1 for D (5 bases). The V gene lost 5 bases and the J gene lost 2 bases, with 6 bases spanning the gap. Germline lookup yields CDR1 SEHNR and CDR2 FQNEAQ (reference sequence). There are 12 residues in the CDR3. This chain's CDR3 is CASSGDNTEAFF. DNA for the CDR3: TGTGCCAGCAGCGGGGACAACACTGAAGCTTTCTTT.

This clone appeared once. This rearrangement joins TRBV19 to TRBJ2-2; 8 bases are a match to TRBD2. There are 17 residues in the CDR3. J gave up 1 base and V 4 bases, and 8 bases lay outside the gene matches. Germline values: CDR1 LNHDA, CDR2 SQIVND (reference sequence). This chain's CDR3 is CASSSGGLFGNTGELFF. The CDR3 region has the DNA TGTGCCAGTAGTAGCGGGGGGCTCTTTGGGAACACCGGGGAGCTGTTTTTT.

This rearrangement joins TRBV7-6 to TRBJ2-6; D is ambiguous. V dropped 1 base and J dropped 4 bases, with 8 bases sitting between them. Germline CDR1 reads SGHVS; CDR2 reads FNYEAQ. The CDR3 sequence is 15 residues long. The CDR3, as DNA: TGTGCCAGCAGCTTAGAGGGCCCCGGGGCCAACGTCCTGACTTTC. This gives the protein CASSLEGPGANVLTF.

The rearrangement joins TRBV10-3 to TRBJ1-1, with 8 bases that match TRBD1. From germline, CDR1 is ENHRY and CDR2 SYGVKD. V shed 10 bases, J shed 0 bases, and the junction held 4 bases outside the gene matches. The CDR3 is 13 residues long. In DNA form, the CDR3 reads TGTGCCACAAGACAGGGGCTGAACACTGAAGCTTTCTTT. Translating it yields CATRQGLNTEAFF.

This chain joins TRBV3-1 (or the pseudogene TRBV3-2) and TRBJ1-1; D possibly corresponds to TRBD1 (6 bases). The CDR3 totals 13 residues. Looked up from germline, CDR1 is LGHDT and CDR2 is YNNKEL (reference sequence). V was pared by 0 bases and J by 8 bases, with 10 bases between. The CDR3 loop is CASSQDRRGEAFF. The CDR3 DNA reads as TGTGCCAGCAGCCAAGATCGGAGGGGGGAAGCTTTCTTT.

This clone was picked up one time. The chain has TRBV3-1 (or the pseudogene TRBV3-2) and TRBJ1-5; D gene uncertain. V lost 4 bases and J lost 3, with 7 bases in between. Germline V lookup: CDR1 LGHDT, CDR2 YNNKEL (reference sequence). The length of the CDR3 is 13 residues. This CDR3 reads CASSRRNNQPQHF. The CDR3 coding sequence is TGTGCCAGCAGCCGACGGAACAATCAGCCCCAGCATTTT.

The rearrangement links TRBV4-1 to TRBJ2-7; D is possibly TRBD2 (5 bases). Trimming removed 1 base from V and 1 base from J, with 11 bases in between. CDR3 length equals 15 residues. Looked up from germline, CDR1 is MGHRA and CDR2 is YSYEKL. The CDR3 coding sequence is TGCGCCAGCAGCCAAGTTAGCGACCCTTCCTACGAGCAGTACTTC. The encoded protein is CASSQVSDPSYEQYF.

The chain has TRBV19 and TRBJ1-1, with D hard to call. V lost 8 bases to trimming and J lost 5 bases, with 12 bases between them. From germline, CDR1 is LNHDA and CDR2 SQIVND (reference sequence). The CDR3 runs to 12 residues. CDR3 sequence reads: CASSLDGTEAFF. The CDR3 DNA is TGTGCCAGTTCCCTGGACGGGACTGAAGCTTTCTTT.

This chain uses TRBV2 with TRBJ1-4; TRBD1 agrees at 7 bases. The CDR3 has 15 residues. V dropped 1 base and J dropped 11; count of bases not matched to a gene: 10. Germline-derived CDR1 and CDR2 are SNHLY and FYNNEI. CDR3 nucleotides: TGTGCCAGCAGTGAAGGAGGGGGCGGCCCTGGGAAACTGTTTTTT. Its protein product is CASSEGGGGPGKLFF.

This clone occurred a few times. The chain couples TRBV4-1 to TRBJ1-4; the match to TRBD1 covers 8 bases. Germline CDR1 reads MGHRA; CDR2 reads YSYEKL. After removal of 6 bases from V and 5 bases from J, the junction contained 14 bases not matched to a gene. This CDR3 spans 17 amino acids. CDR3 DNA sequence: TGCGCCAGCAGACCTACACCGGGACAGGTCCTGAATGAAAAACTGTTTTTT. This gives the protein CASRPTPGQVLNEKLFF.

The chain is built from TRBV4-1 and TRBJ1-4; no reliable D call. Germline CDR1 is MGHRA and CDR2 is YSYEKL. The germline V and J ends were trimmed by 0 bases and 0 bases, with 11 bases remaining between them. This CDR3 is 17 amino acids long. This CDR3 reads CASSQDIPGSTNEKLFF. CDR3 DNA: TGCGCCAGCAGCCAAGATATACCTGGGTCAACTAATGAAAAACTGTTTTTT.

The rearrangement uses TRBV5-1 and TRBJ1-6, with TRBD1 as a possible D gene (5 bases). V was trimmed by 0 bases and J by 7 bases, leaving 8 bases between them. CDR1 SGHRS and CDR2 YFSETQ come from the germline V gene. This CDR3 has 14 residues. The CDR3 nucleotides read TGCGCCAGCAGCTTGGGGGACCTCAATTCACCCCTCCACTTT. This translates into CASSLGDLNSPLHF. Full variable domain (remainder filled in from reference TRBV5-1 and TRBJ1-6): KAGVTQTPRYLIKTRGQQVTLSCSPISGHRSVSWYQQTPGQGLQFLFEYFSETQRNKGNFPGRFSGRQFSNSRSEMNVSTLELGDSALYLCASSLGDLNSPLHFGNGTRLTVT.